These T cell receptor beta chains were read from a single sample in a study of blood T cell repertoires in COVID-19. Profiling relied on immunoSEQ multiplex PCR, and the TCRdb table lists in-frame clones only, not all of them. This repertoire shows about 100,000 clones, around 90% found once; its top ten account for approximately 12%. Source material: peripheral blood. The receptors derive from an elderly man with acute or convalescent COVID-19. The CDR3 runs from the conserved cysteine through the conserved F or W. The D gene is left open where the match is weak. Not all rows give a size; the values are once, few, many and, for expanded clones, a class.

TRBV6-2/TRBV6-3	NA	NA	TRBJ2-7	TGTGCCAGCAGTTCGCAACAGGTCGAGCAGTACTTC	CASSSQQVEQYF
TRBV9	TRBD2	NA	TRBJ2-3	TGTGCCAGCAGCGTGAGACTAGCGGGAGACTCGTATTTT	CASSVRLAGDSYF
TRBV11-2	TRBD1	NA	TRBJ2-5	TGTGCCAGCAGCCGGGGACAGGGAGGAACAGAGACCCAGTACTTC	CASSRGQGGTETQYF
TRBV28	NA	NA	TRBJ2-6	TGTGCCAGCAGTCCCCAGGGCCCGCTGAGGACTGGGGCCAACGTCCTGACTTTC	CASSPQGPLRTGANVLTF
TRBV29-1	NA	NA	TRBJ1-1	TGCAGCGTTGAAAGGAGTACCCACGGCACTGAAGCTTTCTTT	CSVERSTHGTEAFF
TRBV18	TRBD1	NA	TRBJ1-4	TGTGCCAGCTCACCACTCAAGGACAGGTTTGAAAAACTGTTTTTT	CASSPLKDRFEKLFF
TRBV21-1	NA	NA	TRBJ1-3	TGTGCCAGCAGCACCAAATGGCACGGGTACTCTGGAAACACCATATATTTT	CASSTKWHGYSGNTIYF
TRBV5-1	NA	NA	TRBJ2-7	TGCGCCAGCAGCTCAGACAGTGGCTACGAGCAGTACTTC	CASSSDSGYEQYF
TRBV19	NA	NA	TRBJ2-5	TGTGCCAGTAGTATGACTAGTACCCAAGAGACCCAGTACTTC	CASSMTSTQETQYF
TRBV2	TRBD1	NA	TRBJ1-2	TGTGCCAGCAGTCTGGGGCAGGGGGCCCGCGGCTACACCTTC	CASSLGQGARGYTF
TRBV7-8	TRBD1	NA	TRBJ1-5	TGTGCCAGCTCTGGGGACAGGTGGGATCAGCCCCAGCATTTT	CASSGDRWDQPQHF
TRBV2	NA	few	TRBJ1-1	TGTGCCAGCAGTGAAGGGACAGTCCTCACTGAAGCTTTCTTT	CASSEGTVLTEAFF
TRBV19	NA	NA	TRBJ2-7	TGTGCCAGTAGTACGGGCACTCGCCTTGGGGCTTACGAGCAGTACTTC	CASSTGTRLGAYEQYF
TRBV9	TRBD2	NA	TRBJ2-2	TGTGCCAGCAGCGCAGGGACTAAGGGGGAGCTGTTTTTT	CASSAGTKGELFF
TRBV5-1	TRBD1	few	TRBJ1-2	TGCGCCAGCAGCCCCGGGACAGGGGTCGCGCAAATCTATGGCTACACCTTC	CASSPGTGVAQIYGYTF
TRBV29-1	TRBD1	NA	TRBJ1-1	TGCAGCGTTACTAGACAGGGGAACACTGAAGCTTTCTTT	CSVTRQGNTEAFF
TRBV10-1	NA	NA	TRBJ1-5	TGCGCCATCCGGGGGGCACGGCTTAAGCCCCAGCATTTT	CAIRGARLKPQHF
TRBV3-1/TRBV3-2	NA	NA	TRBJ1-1	TGTGCCAGCAGGAGTAACACTGAAGCTTTCTTT	CASRSNTEAFF
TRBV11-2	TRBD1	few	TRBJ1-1	TGTGCCAGCAGCTTAGATCAGACAGGGCGGACTGAAGCTTTCTTT	CASSLDQTGRTEAFF
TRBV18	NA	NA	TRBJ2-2	TGTGCCAGCTCACCAGTTGAGGTCTTGGGGAACACCGGGGAGCTGTTTTTT	CASSPVEVLGNTGELFF
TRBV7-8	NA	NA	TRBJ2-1	TGTGCCAGCAGCTTAACGGGGGTTGCCTACAATGAGCAGTTCTTC	CASSLTGVAYNEQFF
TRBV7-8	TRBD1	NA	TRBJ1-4	TGTGCCAGCAGCCCCGGGACAGGGTCTGAAAAACTGTTTTTT	CASSPGTGSEKLFF
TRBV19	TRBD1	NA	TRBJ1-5	TGTGCCAGTAAGGGACAGGGGGGTCAGCCCCAGCATTTT	CASKGQGGQPQHF
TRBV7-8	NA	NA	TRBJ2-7	TGTGCCAGCAGCGACCGGACAGCCATAAGCTCCTACGAGCAGTACTTC	CASSDRTAISSYEQYF
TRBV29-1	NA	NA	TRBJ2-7	TGCAGCGTTGCGGGACATTCAATGGGCGAGCAGTACTTC	CSVAGHSMGEQYF
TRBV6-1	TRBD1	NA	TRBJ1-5	TGTGCCAGCAGTGAGGGACAGGGCGCCGGGCCCCAGCATTTT	CASSEGQGAGPQHF
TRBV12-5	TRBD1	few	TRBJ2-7	TGTGCTAGTGGTTTGGCCACCGGCGGGACAGGTTCCTACGAGCAGTACTTC	CASGLATGGTGSYEQYF
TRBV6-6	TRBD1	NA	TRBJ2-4	TGTGCCAGCAGGCAAACAGGGGATGGGACCAAAAACATTCAGTACTTC	CASRQTGDGTKNIQYF
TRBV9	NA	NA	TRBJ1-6	TGTGCCAGCAACCTAGGTCTCGGAAATTCACCCCTCCACTTT	CASNLGLGNSPLHF
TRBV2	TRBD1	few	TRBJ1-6	TGTGCCAGCAGAGGACAGGGAGGCACCTATAATTCACCCCTCCACTTT	CASRGQGGTYNSPLHF
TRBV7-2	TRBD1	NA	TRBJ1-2	TGTGCCAGCAGGTCAACCGGGACAGGGTATGGCTACACCTTC	CASRSTGTGYGYTF
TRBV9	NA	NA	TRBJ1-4	TGTGCCAGCAGCTCGTGGGAGGGGGGAACAACTAATGAAAAACTGTTTTTT	CASSSWEGGTTNEKLFF
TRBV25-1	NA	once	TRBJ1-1	TGTGCCAGCAGTGAATCGAAAGGGGTCCTAGAATGCACTGAAGCTTTCTTT	CASSESKGVLECTEAFF
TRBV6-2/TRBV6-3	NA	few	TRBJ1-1	TGTGCCAGCAGTTACTCGATTAGGAACACTGAAGCTTTCTTT	CASSYSIRNTEAFF
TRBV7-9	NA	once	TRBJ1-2	TGTGCCAGCAGCTTTATCGTTCCGGGACAATCTGATGGCTACACCTTC	CASSFIVPGQSDGYTF
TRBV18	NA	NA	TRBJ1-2	TGTGCCAGCTCACCACCGCAGGGAAGCAACTATGGCTACACCTTC	CASSPPQGSNYGYTF
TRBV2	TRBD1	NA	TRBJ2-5	TGTGCCAGCAGGTATACAGGGGGCGAGTCCCAAGAGACCCAGTACTTC	CASRYTGGESQETQYF